The clone carrying this T cell receptor beta chain has more than one count but fewer than ten. PCR involved 60 Vbeta and 13 Jbeta primers. The assay was immunoSEQ multiplex PCR, and TCRdb's table has in-frame clones only and misses some. The sample consists of more than 90,000 clones, around 76% of them appearing once. This specimen comes from a study of cytomegalovirus exposure and HLA in healthy donors. Germline V lookup: CDR1 SGHVS, CDR2 FNYEAQ. After removal of 5 bases from V and 4 bases from J, the junction contained 10 bases not matched to a gene. This CDR3 has 15 residues. Donors sampled were nominally healthy, though unrecorded immune exposures were likely.

Input material: PBMCs. The chain links TRBV7-6 to TRBJ1-2; 7 nucleotides line up with TRBD1. The TCR was taken from a human donor in good health. The DNA of the CDR3 is TGTGCCAGCAGCGCCCGGGACAGCTTAGCCTATGGCTACACCTTC. Protein sequence: CASSARDSLAYGYTF.